The present TCR beta chain was sequenced within a study of CD8 T cells in ankylosing spondylitis. The CDR3 runs 13 residues. The V gene lost 2 bases and the J gene lost 6 bases, with 8 bases spanning the gap. CDR1 and CDR2 (germline): SGHTA, FQGNSA. One entry per CDR3 protein results from TCRdb running MiXCR on the 5' RACE reads. The data contain 700,000 to 1,000,000 distinct CDR3 sequences, roughly 10% of them singletons. About this clonotype itself: Its matching antigen is unknown.

Study outcomes and limitations: A TCR beta motif of eight highly homologous variants appeared characteristic of ankylosing spondylitis blood.

The material sequenced was blood, either unsorted or a sorted T cell fraction (not recorded which). The TCR was taken from a male donor with ankylosing spondylitis. This chain joins TRBV7-2 and TRBJ2-1; D gene ambiguous. The CDR3 nucleotides read TGTGCCAGCAGCTTATTACACGGCAATGAGCAGTTCTTC. Its protein is CASSLLHGNEQFF. The full variable domain, completed using reference TRBV7-2 and TRBJ2-1, is GAGVSQSPSNKVTEKGKDVELRCDPISGHTALYWYRQSLGQGLEFLIYFQGNSAPDKSGLPSDRFSAERTGGSVSTLTIQRTQQEDSAVYLCASSLLHGNEQFFGPGTRLTVL.